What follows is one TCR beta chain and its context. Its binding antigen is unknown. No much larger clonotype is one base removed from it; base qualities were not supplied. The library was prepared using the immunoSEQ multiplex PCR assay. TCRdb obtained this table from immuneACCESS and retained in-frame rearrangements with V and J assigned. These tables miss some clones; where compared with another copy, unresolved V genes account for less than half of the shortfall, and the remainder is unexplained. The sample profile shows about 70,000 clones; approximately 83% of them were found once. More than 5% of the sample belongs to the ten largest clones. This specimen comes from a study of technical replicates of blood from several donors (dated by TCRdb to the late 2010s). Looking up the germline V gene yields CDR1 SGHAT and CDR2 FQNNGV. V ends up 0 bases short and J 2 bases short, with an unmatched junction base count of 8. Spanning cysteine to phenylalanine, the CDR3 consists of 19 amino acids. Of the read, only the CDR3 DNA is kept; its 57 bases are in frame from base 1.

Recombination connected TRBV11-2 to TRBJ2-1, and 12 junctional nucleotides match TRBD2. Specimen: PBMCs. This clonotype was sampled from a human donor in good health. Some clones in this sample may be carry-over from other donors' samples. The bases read TGTGCCAGCAGCTTAGATCCTCTAGCGGGGGGGCTCCCCTACAATGAGCAGTTCTTC. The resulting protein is CASSLDPLAGGLPYNEQFF.